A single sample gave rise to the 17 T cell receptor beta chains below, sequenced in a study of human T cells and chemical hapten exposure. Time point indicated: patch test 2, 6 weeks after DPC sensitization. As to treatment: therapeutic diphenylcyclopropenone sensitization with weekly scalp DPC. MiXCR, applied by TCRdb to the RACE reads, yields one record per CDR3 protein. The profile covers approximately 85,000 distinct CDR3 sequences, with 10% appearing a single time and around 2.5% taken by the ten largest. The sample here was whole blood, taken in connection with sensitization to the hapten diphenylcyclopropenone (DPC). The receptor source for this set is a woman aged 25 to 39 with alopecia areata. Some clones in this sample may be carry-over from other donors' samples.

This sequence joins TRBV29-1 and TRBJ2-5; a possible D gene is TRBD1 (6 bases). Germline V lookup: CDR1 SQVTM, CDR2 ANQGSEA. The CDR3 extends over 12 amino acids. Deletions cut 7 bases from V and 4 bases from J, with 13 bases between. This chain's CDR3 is CSAHREPETQYF. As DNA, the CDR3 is TGCAGCGCCCACAGGGAACCAGAGACCCAGTACTTC. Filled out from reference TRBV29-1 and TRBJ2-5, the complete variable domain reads SAVISQKPSRDICQRGTSLTIQCQVDSQVTMMFWYRQQPGQSLTLIATANQGSEATYESGFVIDKFPISRPNLTFSTLTVSNMSPEDSSIYLCSAHREPETQYFGPGTRLLVL.

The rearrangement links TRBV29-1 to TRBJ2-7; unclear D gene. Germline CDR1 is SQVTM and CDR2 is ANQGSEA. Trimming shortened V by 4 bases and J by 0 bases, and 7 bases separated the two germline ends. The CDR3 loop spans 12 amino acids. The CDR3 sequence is CSVGLSSYEQYF. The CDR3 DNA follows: TGCAGCGTTGGTCTGAGCTCCTACGAGCAGTACTTC.

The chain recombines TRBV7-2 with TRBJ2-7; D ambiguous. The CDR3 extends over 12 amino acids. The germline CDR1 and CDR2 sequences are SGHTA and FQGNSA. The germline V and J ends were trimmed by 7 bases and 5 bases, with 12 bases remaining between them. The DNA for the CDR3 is TGTGCCAGCAACTCCCTCTTGAACGAGCAGTACTTC. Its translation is CASNSLLNEQYF. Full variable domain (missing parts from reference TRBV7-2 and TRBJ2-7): GAGVSQSPSNKVTEKGKDVELRCDPISGHTALYWYRQSLGQGLEFLIYFQGNSAPDKSGLPSDRFSAERTGGSVSTLTIQRTQQEDSAVYLCASNSLLNEQYFGPGTRLTVT.

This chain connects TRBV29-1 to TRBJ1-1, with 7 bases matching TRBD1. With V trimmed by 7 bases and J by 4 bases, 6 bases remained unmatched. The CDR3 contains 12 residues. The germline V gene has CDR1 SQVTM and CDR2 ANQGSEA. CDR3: CSGGTGATEAFF. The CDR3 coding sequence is TGCAGCGGGGGAACAGGGGCCACTGAAGCTTTCTTT.

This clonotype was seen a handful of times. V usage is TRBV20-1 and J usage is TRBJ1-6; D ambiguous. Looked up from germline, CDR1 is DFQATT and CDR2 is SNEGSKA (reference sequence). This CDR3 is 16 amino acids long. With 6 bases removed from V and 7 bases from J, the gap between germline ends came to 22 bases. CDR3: CSANRGGSGWNSPLHF. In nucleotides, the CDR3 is TGCAGTGCGAACCGGGGAGGGAGTGGGTGGAATTCACCCCTCCACTTT.

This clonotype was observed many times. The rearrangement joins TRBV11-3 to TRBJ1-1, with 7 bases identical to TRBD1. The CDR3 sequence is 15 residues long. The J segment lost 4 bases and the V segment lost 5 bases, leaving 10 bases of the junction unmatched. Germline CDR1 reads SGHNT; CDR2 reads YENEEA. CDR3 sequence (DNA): TGTGCCAGCAGCGTTCCGAGCCAGGGGGTCACTGAAGCTTTCTTT. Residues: CASSVPSQGVTEAFF.

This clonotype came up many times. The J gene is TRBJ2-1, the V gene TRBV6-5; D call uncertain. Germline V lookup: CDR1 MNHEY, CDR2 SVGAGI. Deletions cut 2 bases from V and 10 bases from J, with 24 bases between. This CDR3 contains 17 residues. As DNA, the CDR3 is TGTGCCAGCAGTTACACTCGGGCTCGAGCGACAACGACCGAGCAGTTCTTC. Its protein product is CASSYTRARATTTEQFF.

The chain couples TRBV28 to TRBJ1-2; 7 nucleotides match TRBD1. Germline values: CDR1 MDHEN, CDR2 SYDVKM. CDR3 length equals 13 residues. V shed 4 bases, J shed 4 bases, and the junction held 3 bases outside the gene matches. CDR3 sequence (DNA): TGTGCCAGCAGTTATAGGGGGCCCTATGGCTACACCTTC. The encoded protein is CASSYRGPYGYTF.

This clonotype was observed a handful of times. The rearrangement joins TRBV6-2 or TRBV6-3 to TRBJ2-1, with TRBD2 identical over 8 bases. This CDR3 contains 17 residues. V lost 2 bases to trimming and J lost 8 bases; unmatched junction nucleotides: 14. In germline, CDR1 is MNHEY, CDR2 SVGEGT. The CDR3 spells CASSYPGLALSSDEQFF. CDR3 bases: TGTGCCAGCAGTTACCCAGGACTAGCTTTATCTTCTGATGAGCAGTTCTTC.

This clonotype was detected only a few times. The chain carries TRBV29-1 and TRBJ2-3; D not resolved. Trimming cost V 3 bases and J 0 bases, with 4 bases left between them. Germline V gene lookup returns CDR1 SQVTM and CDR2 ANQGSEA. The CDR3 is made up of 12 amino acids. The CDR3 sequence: CSVDSSTDTQYF. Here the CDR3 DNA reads TGCAGCGTTGATAGTAGCACAGATACGCAGTATTTT.

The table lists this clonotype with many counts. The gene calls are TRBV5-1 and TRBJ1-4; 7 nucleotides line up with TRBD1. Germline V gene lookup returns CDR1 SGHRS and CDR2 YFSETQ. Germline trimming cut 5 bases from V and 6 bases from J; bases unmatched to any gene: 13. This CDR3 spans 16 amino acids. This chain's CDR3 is CASRGQPREVDEKLFF. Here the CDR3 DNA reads TGCGCCAGCAGGGGACAGCCTAGGGAGGTGGATGAAAAACTGTTTTTT.

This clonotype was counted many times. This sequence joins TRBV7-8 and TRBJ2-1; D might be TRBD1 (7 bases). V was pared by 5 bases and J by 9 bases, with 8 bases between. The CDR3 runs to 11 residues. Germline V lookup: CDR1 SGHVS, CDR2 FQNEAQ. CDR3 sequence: CASSQGGEQFF. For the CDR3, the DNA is TGTGCCAGCAGCCAGGGGGGTGAGCAGTTCTTC. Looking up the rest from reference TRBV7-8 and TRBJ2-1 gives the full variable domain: GAGVSQSPRYKVAKRGQDVALRCDPISGHVSLFWYQQALGQGPEFLTYFQNEAQLDKSGLPSDRFFAERPEGSVSTLKIQRTQQEDSAVYLCASSQGGEQFFGPGTRLTVL.

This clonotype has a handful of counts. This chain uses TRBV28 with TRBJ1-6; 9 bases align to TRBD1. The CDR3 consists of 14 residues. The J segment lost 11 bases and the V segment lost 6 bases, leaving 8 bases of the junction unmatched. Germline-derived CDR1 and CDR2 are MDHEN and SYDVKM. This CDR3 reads CASRPGTGQPPLHF. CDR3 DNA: TGTGCCAGCAGGCCCGGGACAGGGCAACCACCCCTCCACTTT.

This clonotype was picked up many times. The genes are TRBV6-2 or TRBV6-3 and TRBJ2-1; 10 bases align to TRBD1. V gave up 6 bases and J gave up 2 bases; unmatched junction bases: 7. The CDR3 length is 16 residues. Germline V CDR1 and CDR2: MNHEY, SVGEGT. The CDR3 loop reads CASRSGTGDPYNEQFF. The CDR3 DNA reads TGTGCCAGCAGATCCGGGACAGGGGACCCCTACAATGAGCAGTTCTTC.

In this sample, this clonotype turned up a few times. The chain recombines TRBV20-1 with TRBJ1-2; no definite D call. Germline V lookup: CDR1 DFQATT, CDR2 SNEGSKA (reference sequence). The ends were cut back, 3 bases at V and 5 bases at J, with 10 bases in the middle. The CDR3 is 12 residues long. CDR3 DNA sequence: TGCAGTGCTAGTCCGGCGTCTTATGGCTACACCTTC. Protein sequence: CSASPASYGYTF.

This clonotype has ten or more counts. The CDR3 coding sequence is TGTGCCAGCAGTTGGGGGAATAGGGCTGAAGCTTTCTTT. As protein: CASSWGNRAEAFF. The V call is TRBV6-2 or TRBV6-3, the J call TRBJ1-1, with TRBD1 as a possible D gene (5 bases). The CDR3 has 13 residues. The V and J ends lost 4 bases and 6 bases respectively, with 12 bases between them. In germline, CDR1 is MNHEY, CDR2 SVGEGT.

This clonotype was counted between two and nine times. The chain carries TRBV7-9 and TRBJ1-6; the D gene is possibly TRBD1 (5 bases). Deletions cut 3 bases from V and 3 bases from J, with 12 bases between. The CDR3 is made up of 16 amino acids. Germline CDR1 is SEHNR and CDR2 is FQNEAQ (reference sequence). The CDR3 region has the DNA TGTGCCAGCAGCTTTCACAGACAGAACTATAATTCACCCCTCCACTTT. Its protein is CASSFHRQNYNSPLHF.